This entry lists 22 T cell receptor beta chains sequenced from one sample in a study of T cells in Graves' hyperthyroidism and ophthalmopathy. TCR beta CDR3 regions were amplified from RNA transcripts. Carried out on the TCR CDR3, a first-round RT-PCR used the HTBI primer set. TCRdb re-called the multiplex PCR reads through MiXCR, storing one row per CDR3 protein. The data hold about 590,000 distinct CDR3 sequences, with 13% to 15% observed a single time. The sample taken for sequencing was blood. All receptors come from a woman aged 18-29 years with Graves' ophthalmopathy.

This clonotype was seen ten or more times. This chain connects TRBV6-5 to TRBJ2-4; 9 nucleotides agree with TRBD1. This CDR3 is built from 15 residues. Trimming removed 2 bases from V and 7 bases from J; junction bases left unmatched: 6. Germline assignment: CDR1 MNHEY and CDR2 SVGAGI. The CDR3 here is CASSYGTGTTNIQYF. The CDR3 nucleotides are TGTGCCAGCAGTTACGGGACAGGGACTACTAACATTCAGTACTTC.

This clonotype was counted at least ten times. The J gene is TRBJ2-3, the V gene TRBV3-1, with 9 bases lining up with TRBD2. Trimming removed 1 base from V and 4 bases from J; junction bases left unmatched: 9. The CDR3 is 17 amino acids. Germline-derived CDR1 and CDR2 are LGHDT and YNNKEL (reference sequence). CDR3: CASSQARRGRVSDTQYF. The CDR3 DNA follows: TGTGCCAGCAGCCAAGCGAGGCGCGGGAGGGTATCAGATACGCAGTATTTT.

The genes are TRBV18 and TRBJ1-6, with D unresolved. CDR3 size: 14 residues. The V and J ends lost 4 bases and 10 bases respectively, with 14 bases between them. Germline CDR1 is KGHSH and CDR2 is LQKENI. For the CDR3, the DNA is TGTGCCAGCTCACTCGGGAGGGCAATCTCACCCCTCCACTTT. Amino acids: CASSLGRAISPLHF.

This clonotype was seen only a few times. This chain uses TRBV29-1 with TRBJ2-2; a weak D match, TRBD1 (6 bases). V gave up 0 bases and J gave up 3 bases, with 11 bases separating them. Germline assignment: CDR1 SQVTM and CDR2 ANQGSEA. There are 15 residues in the CDR3. The CDR3 coding sequence is TGCAGCGTTGAAGATCGACAGGAGTACACCGGGGAGCTGTTTTTT. This sequence encodes CSVEDRQEYTGELFF.

The V call is TRBV29-1, the J call TRBJ2-2; D perhaps matches TRBD2 (6 bases). Germline-derived CDR1 and CDR2 are SQVTM and ANQGSEA. Trimming removed 2 bases at V and 4 bases at J, with 14 bases between. The length of the CDR3 is 15 residues. The CDR3: CSVEREQLLTGELFF. The CDR3 nucleotides are TGCAGCGTTGAACGGGAGCAACTCCTCACCGGGGAGCTGTTTTTT.

This clonotype has at least ten counts. The chain joins TRBV7-2 to TRBJ1-3; possibly TRBD1 for D (5 bases). Germline assignment: CDR1 SGHTA and CDR2 FQGNSA. Between the trimmed V and J ends, which lost 1 base and 2 bases, there was a span of 12 bases. The CDR3 spans 16 residues. CDR3 in DNA: TGTGCCAGCAGCTTAGACCCGGCAGGGACTGGAAACACCATATATTTT. Translation: CASSLDPAGTGNTIYF.

This clonotype was recorded many times. The chain links TRBV7-2 to TRBJ1-1, with D unclear. V dropped 4 bases and J dropped 1 base, with 16 bases sitting between them. The length of the CDR3 is 16 residues. Germline CDR1 reads SGHTA; CDR2 reads FQGNSA. CDR3 sequence: CASSSGPPPGNTEAFF. Written as DNA, the CDR3 is TGTGCCAGCAGCTCCGGGCCCCCGCCTGGGAACACTGAAGCTTTCTTT.

This clonotype was seen at least ten times. This chain links TRBV6-2 or TRBV6-3 with TRBJ2-7; TRBD1 agrees at 7 bases. The V gene's germline CDR1 is MNHEY and CDR2 SVGEGT. V lost 3 bases, J lost 6 bases, and 17 bases stayed unmatched. This CDR3 is built from 17 residues. Here the CDR3 reads CASSYDPAPRGSVEQYF. Written as DNA, the CDR3 is TGTGCCAGCAGTTATGATCCCGCCCCCAGGGGGTCCGTCGAGCAGTACTTC.

The table lists this clonotype with many counts. J is TRBJ1-4 and V is TRBV2; D is undetermined. The ends were cut back, 1 base at V and 7 bases at J, with 10 bases in the middle. Germline V gene lookup returns CDR1 SNHLY and CDR2 FYNNEI. CDR3 length: 14 residues. CDR3 loop: CASSEGHIGEKLFF. The CDR3 DNA follows: TGTGCCAGCAGTGAAGGCCACATCGGTGAAAAACTGTTTTTT.

V usage is TRBV7-8 and J usage is TRBJ1-4, with D tentatively TRBD1 (5 bases). Germline CDR1 reads SGHVS; CDR2 reads FQNEAQ. The CDR3 extends over 15 amino acids. Trimming left V 2 bases short and J 6 bases short, with 13 bases between. The CDR3 loop reads CASSLSRAGDEKLFF. CDR3 DNA sequence: TGTGCCAGCAGCTTATCCCGGGCGGGGGATGAAAAACTGTTTTTT. Together with reference TRBV7-8 and TRBJ1-4, the CDR3 gives the full variable domain: GAGVSQSPRYKVAKRGQDVALRCDPISGHVSLFWYQQALGQGPEFLTYFQNEAQLDKSGLPSDRFFAERPEGSVSTLKIQRTQQEDSAVYLCASSLSRAGDEKLFFGSGTQLSVL.

Many counts were recorded for this clonotype. J is TRBJ2-7 and V is TRBV6-1, with TRBD1 as a possible D gene (6 bases). Germline CDR1 and CDR2: MNHNS and SASEGT. The germline V and J ends were trimmed by 7 bases and 0 bases, with 13 bases remaining between them. The CDR3 runs 14 residues. CDR3 nucleotides: TGTGCCAGCAACACACAGGGAACCTCCTACGAGCAGTACTTC. This translates into CASNTQGTSYEQYF.

This clonotype was found many times. The rearrangement links TRBV9 to TRBJ2-3; D might be TRBD2 (6 bases). The CDR3 spans 15 residues. Trimming took off 4 bases at V and 7 bases at J, with 19 bases between the two ends. The germline gives CDR1 SGDLS, CDR2 YYNGEE. CDR3 coding DNA: TGTGCCAGCAGCCCCAGACGGGACTCCTTTAATACGCAGTATTTT. Translating gives CASSPRRDSFNTQYF.

This clonotype was observed a few times. V is TRBV5-6 and J is TRBJ2-2; the D gene is possibly TRBD2 (6 bases). Germline V gives CDR1 SGHDT, CDR2 YYEEEE. CDR3 length: 15 residues. V shed 4 bases and J shed 6 bases, with 16 bases lying between them. CDR3 sequence (DNA): TGTGCCAGCAGCCCGGTTCGGAGGGGAGCCGGGGAGCTGTTTTTT. Translation gives CASSPVRRGAGELFF.

The table lists this clonotype with a few counts. The rearrangement joins TRBV25-1 to TRBJ2-7, with TRBD2 matching over 8 bases. The V gene's germline CDR1 is MGHDK and CDR2 SYGVNS. This CDR3 comprises 15 residues. With 5 bases clipped from V and 3 bases from J, the junction kept 9 bases outside the gene matches. CDR3 region: CASSPGGRHVYEQYF. CDR3 nucleotide sequence: TGTGCCAGCAGTCCGGGGGGGCGCCATGTCTACGAGCAGTACTTC.

The chain uses TRBV6-6 and TRBJ2-7, with TRBD1 identical over 7 bases. The CDR3 extends over 15 amino acids. The germline gives CDR1 MNHNY, CDR2 SVGAGI (reference sequence). V lost 0 bases, J lost 2 bases, and 4 bases stayed unmatched. The CDR3 sequence is CASSYSTGETYEQYF. The CDR3 region has the DNA TGTGCCAGCAGTTACTCAACAGGGGAGACCTACGAGCAGTACTTC.

The chain has TRBV27 and TRBJ2-7, with 9 bases fitting TRBD2. The V gene's germline CDR1 is MNHEY and CDR2 SMNVEV (reference sequence). After removal of 8 bases from V and 1 base from J, the junction contained 15 bases not matched to a gene. The CDR3 covers 17 residues. CDR3 loop: CASSPGPGLAGSYEQYF. CDR3 nucleotides: TGTGCCAGCTCACCGGGCCCGGGACTAGCAGGATCCTACGAGCAGTACTTC.

The chain joins TRBV7-3 to TRBJ1-1; D might be TRBD1 (5 bases). The CDR3 totals 15 residues. Germline V gene sequence: CDR1 SGHTA, CDR2 FQGTGA. V dropped 0 bases and J dropped 3 bases, with 11 bases sitting between them. Written as DNA, the CDR3 is TGTGCCAGCAGCTTAACGGCGGACACCTACACTGAAGCTTTCTTT. Translated: CASSLTADTYTEAFF. The variable domain in full, with the rest retrieved from reference TRBV7-3 and TRBJ1-1, is GAGVSQTPSNKVTEKGKYVELRCDPISGHTALYWYRQSLGQGPEFLIYFQGTGAADDSGLPNDRFFAVRPEGSVSTLKIQRTERGDSAVYLCASSLTADTYTEAFFGQGTRLTVV.

This clonotype was observed a few times. The rearrangement uses TRBV3-1 and TRBJ1-4; TRBD1 agrees at 9 bases. Germline V gives CDR1 LGHDT, CDR2 YNNKEL (reference sequence). J lost 7 bases, V lost 2 bases, and 5 bases had no gene match. CDR3 length equals 15 residues. The CDR3 here is CASSQYGTGSEKLFF. CDR3 nucleotide sequence: TGTGCCAGCAGCCAATACGGGACAGGGAGTGAAAAACTGTTTTTT.

This clonotype was recorded many times. The V and J genes are TRBV7-9 and TRBJ1-1; 7 bases match TRBD1. Trimming cost V 10 bases and J 7 bases; bases outside gene matches: 15. The CDR3 is 14 amino acids. Germline CDR1 is SEHNR and CDR2 is FQNEAQ (reference sequence). CDR3 sequence: CATVEGARANEAFF. The CDR3 DNA is TGTGCCACCGTAGAGGGGGCACGAGCGAATGAAGCTTTCTTT.

The chain carries TRBV5-1 and TRBJ1-2, with TRBD1 as a possible D gene (5 bases). V lost 2 bases and J lost 6, with 23 bases in between. Germline CDR1 reads SGHRS; CDR2 reads YFSETQ. CDR3 size: 17 residues. The DNA of the CDR3 is TGCGCCAGCAGCTTTTGGGTGATAACGGGGGAGCCCCATGGCTACACCTTC. Its protein is CASSFWVITGEPHGYTF.

The gene calls are TRBV30 and TRBJ2-7, with TRBD1 as a possible D gene (6 bases). Germline V gene sequence: CDR1 GTSNPN, CDR2 SVGIG (reference sequence). The V gene lost 4 bases and the J gene lost 4 bases, with 14 bases spanning the gap. This CDR3 is built from 13 residues. The CDR3 reads CAWTWTDGYEQYF. CDR3 DNA: TGTGCCTGGACTTGGACAGATGGATACGAGCAGTACTTC.

This clonotype was detected many times. The chain couples TRBV11-3 to TRBJ2-1; D is ambiguous. The CDR3 covers 18 residues. Trimming left V 4 bases short and J 0 bases short, with 19 bases between. Germline CDR1 SGHNT, CDR2 YENEEA. In DNA, the CDR3 is TGTGCCAGCAGCTCCAGAGGCGGCGCAGGCGACTCCTACAATGAGCAGTTCTTC. Its protein is CASSSRGGAGDSYNEQFF.